This TCR beta chain was found in a study of CD8 T cells in ankylosing spondylitis listed by TCRdb under 2017. The study in broad terms: The study set out to find disease-linked TCR variants by profiling T cell receptor beta repertoires in ankylosing spondylitis patients and healthy donors. In total, the full study cohort was made up of about 99 healthy donors and 25 to 30 ankylosing spondylitis patients. Samples of peripheral blood were taken, and for ankylosing spondylitis patients, synovial fluid was collected as well.

Instrument on record: Illumina HiSeq 2500. TCR beta libraries were prepared by quantitative 5'-RACE with molecular barcodes. As for the original processing: A new computational method, built on a probabilistic model of VDJ rearrangement, was used to identify disease-linked TCR variants. TCRdb redid the processing of the public reads, applying fastp at Q25 and MiXCR, and retained in-frame beta chains. A single entry per CDR3 protein holds the most common genes and DNA from its merged rows. TCRdb, not the authors, supplied the V and J calls. In this sample the table shows 250,000 to 400,000 distinct CDR3 sequences, around 10% of which occur a single time. The ten top clones hold roughly 9% of the sample. CDR1 is given as MNHEY and CDR2 as SVGEGT, both from the germline V gene. The CDR3 goes from the cysteine to the phenylalanine over 14 residues. The retained sequence is limited to the CDR3, 42 bases, with the frame set at the first base. Trimmed from V: 5 bases; trimmed from J: 5 bases; junction bases lacking a gene match: 3.

This clonotype has more than one count but fewer than ten. Its antigen is unknown. The input lacks base qualities; no much larger clone sits a single base away. Beyond this particular receptor, the publication reports: Some motif variants had previously been reported in the synovial fluid and blood of reactive arthritis patients, which suggests shared mechanisms of disease initiation. The disease-linked clones showed a CD8+ phenotype and occurred at relatively low frequencies in peripheral blood. The disease-linked clones were reported as significantly enriched in matched synovial fluid samples from ankylosing spondylitis patients. A TCR beta motif made up of under ten highly homologous amino acid variants appeared to be characteristic of blood from ankylosing spondylitis patients.

The chain employs TRBV6-2 or TRBV6-3 and TRBJ2-1, with TRBD2 identical over 10 junction bases. This receptor was taken from a female donor with ankylosing spondylitis or in good health (not recorded which). Sequenced sample: blood, either unsorted or a sorted T cell fraction (not recorded which). The nucleotides are TGTGCCAGCAGTGGACTAGCGGTTAACAATGAGCAGTTCTTC. Its product reads: CASSGLAVNNEQFF.